Following are 30 T cell receptor beta chains from one sample sequenced in a study of blood T cell repertoires in COVID-19. TCRdb keeps only in-frame clones here, not all; method: immunoSEQ multiplex PCR. Here the sample spans roughly 38,000 clones, about 82% being singletons. Source material: peripheral blood. Source of these receptors: a man aged 55-75 years in a cohort sampled during active COVID-19.

The chain links TRBV7-2 to TRBJ2-5; the D gene is possibly TRBD1 (6 bases). This CDR3 has 15 amino acids. Trimming took off 2 bases at V and 4 bases at J, with 14 bases between the two ends. The germline gives CDR1 SGHTA, CDR2 FQGNSA. The CDR3 bases are TGTGCCAGCAGCTTAAAGGTCAGGGGCCGAGAGACCCAGTACTTC. Its protein is CASSLKVRGRETQYF.

This clone was picked up one time. The gene calls are TRBV6-5 and TRBJ2-1; D remains ambiguous. V lost 0 bases and J 4 bases, leaving 7 bases between the germline ends. The CDR3 spans 14 residues. Germline V gene sequence: CDR1 MNHEY, CDR2 SVGAGI. CDR3 nucleotides: TGTGCCAGCAGTTACTCGGTAGATTACAATGAGCAGTTCTTC. Protein product: CASSYSVDYNEQFF.

V usage is TRBV7-9 and J usage is TRBJ1-4; D is uncertain. V lost 8 bases and J lost 7, with 23 bases in between. From germline, CDR1 is SEHNR and CDR2 FQNEAQ (reference sequence). This CDR3 comprises 16 residues. The CDR3: CASAPGVGRSSEKLFF. CDR3 bases: TGTGCCAGCGCCCCGGGAGTCGGGAGGAGTAGTGAAAAACTGTTTTTT. The full variable domain, its missing parts supplied by reference TRBV7-9 and TRBJ1-4, is DTGVSQNPRHKITKRGQNVTFRCDPISEHNRLYWYRQTLGQGPEFLTYFQNEAQLEKSRLLSDRFSAERPKGSFSTLEIQRTEQGDSAMYLCASAPGVGRSSEKLFFGSGTQLSVL.

CDR3 region: CASSPRAGVNQPQHF. The CDR3 region has the DNA TGTGCCAGCTCACCACGGGCAGGCGTCAATCAGCCCCAGCATTTT. The J gene is TRBJ1-5, the V gene TRBV18; D is unclear. This CDR3 is 15 amino acids long. V dropped 1 base and J dropped 3 bases, with 10 bases sitting between them. Germline V gene data show CDR1 as KGHSH and CDR2 as LQKENI.

J is TRBJ2-6 and V is TRBV18; D uncertain. V lost 4 bases, J lost 4 bases, and 14 bases lay in between. Germline values: CDR1 KGHSH, CDR2 LQKENI. This CDR3 spans 16 amino acids. Here the CDR3 DNA reads TGTGCCAGCTCACTGGGCAGGTCACCCGGGGCCAACGTCCTGACTTTC. Translation gives CASSLGRSPGANVLTF.

The gene calls are TRBV9 and TRBJ2-1; 9 nucleotides align to TRBD2. V lost 3 bases and J lost 4; bases outside the gene matches: 5. This CDR3 spans 15 amino acids. Looked up from germline, CDR1 is SGDLS and CDR2 is YYNGEE. The CDR3 reads CASSAGLAAYNEQFF. In DNA form, the CDR3 reads TGTGCCAGCAGCGCGGGACTAGCCGCGTACAATGAGCAGTTCTTC.

The chain uses TRBV28 and TRBJ2-7; D might be TRBD1 (6 bases). Germline CDR1 reads MDHEN; CDR2 reads SYDVKM. This CDR3 is built from 16 residues. The V and J ends lost 5 bases and 0 bases respectively, with 17 bases between them. In nucleotides, the CDR3 is TGTGCCAGCAGTAACCCAGGGGTCCCCTTCTCCTACGAGCAGTACTTC. It is translated as CASSNPGVPFSYEQYF.

The genes are TRBV2 and TRBJ2-3; 10 nucleotides match TRBD1. This CDR3 contains 19 residues. Germline lookup yields CDR1 SNHLY and CDR2 FYNNEI. With V trimmed by 7 bases and J by 0 bases, 16 bases remained unmatched. The CDR3 region is CASNRDRGYSFTSTDTQYF. Here the CDR3 DNA reads TGTGCCAGCAATCGGGACAGGGGATATTCTTTTACTAGCACAGATACGCAGTATTTT.

This clone appeared a few times. The chain's CDR3 is CASSLRTGQDSPLHF. The CDR3 coding sequence is TGTGCCAGCAGCTTACGAACAGGGCAGGATTCACCCCTCCACTTT. The chain joins TRBV7-2 to TRBJ1-6; possible D gene TRBD1, 6 bases. Trimming removed 2 bases at V and 8 bases at J, with 13 bases between. The CDR3 is made up of 15 amino acids. Germline V CDR1 and CDR2: SGHTA, FQGNSA. The complete variable domain, with remaining parts taken from reference TRBV7-2 and TRBJ1-6, reads GAGVSQSPSNKVTEKGKDVELRCDPISGHTALYWYRQSLGQGLEFLIYFQGNSAPDKSGLPSDRFSAERTGGSVSTLTIQRTQQEDSAVYLCASSLRTGQDSPLHFGNGTRLTVT.

The gene calls are TRBV2 and TRBJ2-7; D is perhaps TRBD2 (5 bases). The CDR3 totals 12 residues. The ends were cut back, 4 bases at V and 4 bases at J, with 8 bases in the middle. In germline, CDR1 is SNHLY, CDR2 FYNNEI. CDR3 bases: TGTGCCAGCAGTGTCGGGGTTTACGAGCAGTACTTC. This codes for CASSVGVYEQYF.

V usage is TRBV2 and J usage is TRBJ1-5; possibly TRBD1 for D (6 bases). The CDR3 covers 14 residues. Germline V lookup: CDR1 SNHLY, CDR2 FYNNEI. V was cut by 4 bases and J by 7 bases, with 14 bases left in between. The CDR3 nucleotides are TGTGCCAGCAGTGGCGGACAGAAAGAACAGCCCCAGCATTTT. Its translation: CASSGGQKEQPQHF.

The chain links TRBV7-2 to TRBJ1-6; TRBD1 matches at 7 bases. V shed 5 bases, J shed 9 bases, and the junction held 7 bases outside the gene matches. Per germline, CDR1 SGHTA and CDR2 FQGNSA. The CDR3 is 14 residues long. CDR3 coding DNA: TGTGCCAGCAGCAAGGGGGCGCCGAGTTCACCCCTCCACTTT. Residues: CASSKGAPSSPLHF.

This clone was detected only a few times. The rearrangement uses TRBV27 and TRBJ1-1; possibly TRBD1 for D (6 bases). Germline CDR1 reads MNHEY; CDR2 reads SMNVEV (reference sequence). The CDR3 has 16 residues. Between the trimmed V and J ends, which lost 0 bases and 5 bases, there was a span of 16 bases. The DNA for the CDR3 is TGTGCCAGCAGTTTATCTTGGCCAGGGGCAGGTACTGAAGCTTTCTTT. Translating gives CASSLSWPGAGTEAFF.

The gene calls are TRBV24-1 and TRBJ2-3; the D gene is possibly TRBD1 (5 bases). V was clipped by 3 bases and J by 2 bases, with 14 bases between them. The CDR3 is 16 amino acids. CDR1 is KGHDR, CDR2 SFDVKD, per germline. CDR3 coding DNA: TGTGCCACCAGTGATATTCGTCAGGGTAACACAGATACGCAGTATTTT. It encodes CATSDIRQGNTDTQYF.

The rearrangement links TRBV28 to TRBJ2-7; TRBD2 matches 7 bases. The length of the CDR3 is 15 residues. Germline V gene lookup returns CDR1 MDHEN and CDR2 SYDVKM. Trimming removed 6 bases from V and 0 bases from J; junction bases left unmatched: 8. CDR3 DNA: TGTGCCAGCAGGGGGGGGGACTCTTACTCCTACGAGCAGTACTTC. Its translation is CASRGGDSYSYEQYF.

The V gene is TRBV19, the J gene TRBJ2-6; unclear D gene. The CDR3 spans 16 residues. The germline gives CDR1 LNHDA, CDR2 SQIVND (reference sequence). V gave up 1 base and J gave up 1 base, with 8 bases separating them. The CDR3 DNA sequence: TGTGCCAGTAGTATAGGGGCCCTATCTGGGGCCAACGTCCTGACTTTC. It translates to CASSIGALSGANVLTF.

The chain recombines TRBV3-1 (or the pseudogene TRBV3-2) with TRBJ2-2; D is possibly TRBD1 (6 bases). The V end lost 6 bases, the J end lost 0 bases, and 11 bases lay between the germline ends. The germline V gene has CDR1 LGHDT and CDR2 YNNKEL (reference sequence). The CDR3 spans 15 residues. Here the CDR3 DNA reads TGTGCCAGCAGTCGGACAGAGGCGAACACCGGGGAGCTGTTTTTT. Its protein is CASSRTEANTGELFF.

The J gene is TRBJ1-1, the V gene TRBV15, with TRBD1 as a possible D gene (5 bases). Trimming cost V 1 base and J 2 bases, with 11 bases left between them. There are 15 residues in the CDR3. The germline V gene encodes CDR1 LNHNV and CDR2 YYDKDF (reference sequence). In DNA, the CDR3 is TGTGCCACCAGCAGAGTGGCCAGGGCAAACACTGAAGCTTTCTTT. Translated, it gives CATSRVARANTEAFF. The variable domain in full, with the rest retrieved from reference TRBV15 and TRBJ1-1, is DAMVIQNPRYQVTQFGKPVTLSCSQTLNHNVMYWYQQKSSQAPKLLFHYYDKDFNNEADTPDNFQSRRPNTSFCFLDIRSPGLGDTAMYLCATSRVARANTEAFFGQGTRLTVV.

This chain links TRBV4-1 with TRBJ1-1, with D tentatively TRBD1 (5 bases). Trimming shortened V by 0 bases and J by 10 bases, and 18 bases separated the two germline ends. CDR3 length: 15 amino acids. From germline, CDR1 is MGHRA and CDR2 YSYEKL. For the CDR3, the DNA is TGCGCCAGCAGCCAAGATGAGGGCCGGGGGAGTCGAGCTTTCTTT. It encodes CASSQDEGRGSRAFF.

The chain links TRBV28 to TRBJ1-6; possible D gene TRBD1, 5 bases. V lost 5 bases to trimming and J lost 6 bases, with 11 bases between them. The CDR3 consists of 14 residues. Germline CDR1 is MDHEN and CDR2 is SYDVKM. The DNA of the CDR3 is TGTGCCAGCAGTCCGGGGGTTGGTAATTCACCCCTCCACTTT. Translating gives CASSPGVGNSPLHF.

This sequence joins TRBV30 and TRBJ1-3; TRBD1 might be the D (6 bases). There are 15 residues in the CDR3. The germline V and J ends were trimmed by 5 bases and 0 bases, with 14 bases remaining between them. The germline V gene encodes CDR1 GTSNPN and CDR2 SVGIG (reference sequence). CDR3 protein: CAWARGGGSGNTIYF. Here the CDR3 DNA reads TGTGCCTGGGCCCGGGGGGGCGGCTCTGGAAACACCATATATTTT. Full variable domain (rest looked up from reference TRBV30 and TRBJ1-3): SQTIHQWPATLVQPVGSPLSLECTVEGTSNPNLYWYRQAAGRGLQLLFYSVGIGQISSEVPQNLSASRPQDRQFILSSKKLLLSDSGFYLCAWARGGGSGNTIYFGEGSWLTVV.

The chain links TRBV10-3 to TRBJ2-2; TRBD1 aligns across 9 bases. Losses at the gene ends were 6 bases for V and 3 bases for J; bases not matched to a gene: 5. This CDR3 is 15 amino acids long. Per germline, CDR1 ENHRY and CDR2 SYGVKD. CDR3 amino acids: CAIRPGQGDTGELFF. In DNA form, the CDR3 reads TGTGCCATCAGGCCGGGACAGGGTGACACCGGGGAGCTGTTTTTT.

The gene calls are TRBV10-3 and TRBJ2-6; TRBD1 matches 7 bases. The CDR3 loop spans 16 amino acids. Germline CDR1 ENHRY, CDR2 SYGVKD. Trimming took 7 bases from V and 0 from J; bases not matched to a gene: 6. The CDR3 is CAINPGTDSGANVLTF. In DNA, the CDR3 is TGTGCCATCAATCCTGGGACAGACTCTGGGGCCAACGTCCTGACTTTC.

The rearrangement links TRBV28 to TRBJ1-1; unclear D gene. Trimming shortened V by 4 bases and J by 6 bases, and 15 bases separated the two germline ends. Germline loops: CDR1 MDHEN, CDR2 SYDVKM. The CDR3 contains 14 residues. The chain's CDR3 is CASSSPGVWPEAFF. DNA of the CDR3: TGTGCCAGCAGTTCTCCCGGAGTGTGGCCTGAAGCTTTCTTT.

The chain recombines TRBV10-3 with TRBJ2-1, with D maybe TRBD1 (7 bases). This CDR3 comprises 12 residues. V lost 10 bases, J lost 6 bases, and 13 bases lay in between. CDR1 and CDR2 from the germline V gene are ENHRY and SYGVKD. In nucleotides, the CDR3 is TGTGCCACCCAGCAGGGGGGCAATGAGCAGTTCTTC. Protein sequence: CATQQGGNEQFF.

Comments on this clone: Other DNA sequences in the same sample also yield this CDR3. The chain couples TRBV18 to TRBJ2-1, with TRBD1 matching 11 bases. The length of the CDR3 is 15 residues. Germline CDR1 KGHSH, CDR2 LQKENI. V was clipped by 6 bases and J by 4 bases; unmatched bases: 5. This CDR3 is CASSSGTGGYNEQFF. The DNA for the CDR3 is TGTGCCAGCTCGTCCGGGACAGGGGGTTACAATGAGCAGTTCTTC.

The chain carries TRBV6-4 and TRBJ2-1; D is undetermined. From germline, CDR1 is MRHNA and CDR2 SNTAGT. The CDR3 runs 14 residues. Trimming took 0 bases from V and 4 from J, leaving 7 bases between them. The DNA for the CDR3 is TGTGCCAGCAGTGACTCGAACCGGTACAATGAGCAGTTCTTC. Translating gives CASSDSNRYNEQFF.

This clone appeared a few times. The V and J genes are TRBV27 and TRBJ2-1; D perhaps matches TRBD1 (5 bases). Germline CDR1 MNHEY, CDR2 SMNVEV (reference sequence). Trimming removed 7 bases at V and 4 bases at J, with 17 bases between. The CDR3 has 15 residues. CDR3 DNA sequence: TGTGCCAGCACCGCAGGGCCTGAGGCTTACAATGAGCAGTTCTTC. Translated, it gives CASTAGPEAYNEQFF.

This clone has a single count. The rearrangement links TRBV3-1 (or the pseudogene TRBV3-2) to TRBJ2-4, with TRBD2 identical over 10 bases. With V trimmed by 0 bases and J by 0 bases, 2 bases remained unmatched. The CDR3 loop spans 17 amino acids. Germline assignment: CDR1 LGHDT and CDR2 YNNKEL (reference sequence). The CDR3 loop reads CASSQEGLAVAKNIQYF. CDR3 in DNA: TGTGCCAGCAGCCAAGAAGGACTAGCGGTAGCCAAAAACATTCAGTACTTC.

The rearrangement joins TRBV24-1 to TRBJ2-2; 7 bases are shared with TRBD2. Trimming at V came to 4 bases and at J to 0 bases, leaving 7 bases not matched to a gene. Germline CDR1 KGHDR, CDR2 SFDVKD. The CDR3 has 17 residues. The CDR3 DNA reads as TGTGCCACCAGTGACGCCTGGGGAGGGACGAACACCGGGGAGCTGTTTTTT. Translated, it gives CATSDAWGGTNTGELFF.